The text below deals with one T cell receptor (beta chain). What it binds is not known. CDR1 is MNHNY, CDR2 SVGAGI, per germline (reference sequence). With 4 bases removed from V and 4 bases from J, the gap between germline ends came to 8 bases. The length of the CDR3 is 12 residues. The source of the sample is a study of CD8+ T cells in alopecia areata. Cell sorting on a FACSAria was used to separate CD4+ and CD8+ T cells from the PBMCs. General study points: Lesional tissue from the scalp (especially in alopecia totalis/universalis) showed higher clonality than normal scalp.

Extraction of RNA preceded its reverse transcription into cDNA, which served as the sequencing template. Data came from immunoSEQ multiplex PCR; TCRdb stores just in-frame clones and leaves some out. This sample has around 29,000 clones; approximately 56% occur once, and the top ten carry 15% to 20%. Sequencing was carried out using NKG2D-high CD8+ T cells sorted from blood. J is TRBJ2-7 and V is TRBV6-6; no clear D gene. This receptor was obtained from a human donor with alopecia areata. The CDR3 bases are TGTGCCAGCAGTTCTGTTAGATACGAGCAGTACTTC. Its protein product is CASSSVRYEQYF.